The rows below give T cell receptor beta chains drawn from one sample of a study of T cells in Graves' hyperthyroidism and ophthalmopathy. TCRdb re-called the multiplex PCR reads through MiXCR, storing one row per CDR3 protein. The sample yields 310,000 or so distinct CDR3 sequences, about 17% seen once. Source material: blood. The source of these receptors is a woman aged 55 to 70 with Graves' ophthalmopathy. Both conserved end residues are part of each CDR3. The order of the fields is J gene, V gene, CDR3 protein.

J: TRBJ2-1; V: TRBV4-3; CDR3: CASSQFSDEQFF
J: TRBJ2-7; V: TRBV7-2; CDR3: CASSLLGSYEQYF
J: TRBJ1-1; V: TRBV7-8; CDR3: CASSLARVGGGENTEAFF
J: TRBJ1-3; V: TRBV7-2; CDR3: CASSLITGTVGNTIHF
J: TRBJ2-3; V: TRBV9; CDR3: CASSQAGGDLNTDTQYF
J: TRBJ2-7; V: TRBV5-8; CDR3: CASSGRKSYEQYF
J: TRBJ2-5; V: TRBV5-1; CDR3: CASSPTAFQETQYF
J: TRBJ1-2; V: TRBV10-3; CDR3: CAISEQGGFGGRYTF
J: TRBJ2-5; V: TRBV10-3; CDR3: CAISGVTSGDREAQYF
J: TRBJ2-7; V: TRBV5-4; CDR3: CASGVTGSDYEQYF
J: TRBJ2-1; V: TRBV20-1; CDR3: CSAFPLGGNHRNEQFF
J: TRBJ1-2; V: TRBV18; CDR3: CASSPLTEVEYGYTF
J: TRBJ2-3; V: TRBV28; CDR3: CASSPGQDITDTQYF
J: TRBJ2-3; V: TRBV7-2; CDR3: CASSLLGMGTDTQYF
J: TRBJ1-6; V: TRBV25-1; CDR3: CASSEFQGRDNSPLHF
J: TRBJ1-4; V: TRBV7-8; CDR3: CASSATAGGTNEKLFF
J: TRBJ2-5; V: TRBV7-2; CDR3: CASSPLAGRETQYF
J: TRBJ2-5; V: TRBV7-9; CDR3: CASSLALSGLAKETQYF